Shown below are 5 T cell receptor beta chains from a single sample sequenced in a study of CD8 T cells in Susac syndrome (dated 2019 in TCRdb). The library was produced with the immunoSEQ multiplex PCR assay. RNA was extracted using the RNeasy kit, and roughly 0.5 to 1 microgram was reverse transcribed with random hexamers. Starting from the raw public reads, TCRdb applied fastp trimming at Q25, assembled clones with MiXCR and retained in-frame beta chains. Here each entry gathers all rows of one CDR3 protein and keeps the most common genes and DNA. This sample comprises 120,000 or so distinct CDR3 sequences, 90% to 95% of them detected only once. The ten largest clones represent about 0.19% of the sample. The sequenced material came from CD8+ T cells from PBMCs. These receptor sequences come from a human donor with Susac syndrome.

The chain couples TRBV20-1 to TRBJ1-1; D is unclear. Trimming removed 3 bases at V and 0 bases at J, with 8 bases between. This CDR3 region has 13 residues. Germline V gene lookup returns CDR1 DFQATT and CDR2 SNEGSKA (reference sequence). The CDR3 reads CSARLPLNTEAFF. The CDR3 DNA reads TGCAGTGCTAGGCTCCCTTTGAACACTGAAGCTTTCTTT.

J is TRBJ2-3 and V is TRBV19, with 7 bases matching TRBD1. This CDR3 spans 16 amino acids. The germline V gene encodes CDR1 LNHDA and CDR2 SQIVND (reference sequence). The V segment lost 3 bases and the J segment 4 bases; nucleotides outside the gene matches: 10. The CDR3 reads CASSMARDRVADTQYF. CDR3 nucleotide sequence: TGTGCCAGTAGTATGGCCCGCGACAGGGTAGCAGATACGCAGTATTTT.

The CDR3, as DNA: TGCAGTGCTAGAGATTTGACTAGCGGACCCTACGAGCAGTACTTC. Translation: CSARDLTSGPYEQYF. The chain carries TRBV20-1 and TRBJ2-7; 9 bases fit TRBD2. This CDR3 is built from 15 residues. Germline values: CDR1 DFQATT, CDR2 SNEGSKA (reference sequence). V lost 0 bases to trimming and J lost 2 bases; unmatched junction nucleotides: 5.

CDR3 coding DNA: TGTGCCAGCAGTTCCGGGACAGGGACCACTGAAGCTTTCTTT. It yields the protein CASSSGTGTTEAFF. The rearrangement joins TRBV2 to TRBJ1-1, with 9 bases lining up with TRBD1. This CDR3 is built from 14 residues. J was trimmed by 4 bases and V by 5 bases; bases with no gene match: 5. Germline assignment: CDR1 SNHLY and CDR2 FYNNEI.

V and J are TRBV30 and TRBJ2-1; D is unresolved. There are 14 residues in the CDR3. The germline V and J ends were trimmed by 4 bases and 6 bases, with 16 bases remaining between them. The germline gives CDR1 GTSNPN, CDR2 SVGIG (reference sequence). CDR3 protein: CAWKTSQEVNEQFF. Here the CDR3 DNA reads TGTGCCTGGAAGACCTCCCAAGAGGTCAATGAGCAGTTCTTC.